This section outlines one T cell receptor beta chain sequence together with its context. What it binds is not known. After 5'RACE with constant-segment primers, TCR alpha and TCR beta cDNA libraries carrying sample barcodes and UMIs were obtained. TCRdb recomputed calls from the 5' RACE reads with MiXCR, one row per CDR3 protein. Altogether fewer than 500,000 distinct CDR3 sequences are present, roughly 23% being singletons, with the ten largest covering under 15%. The sample originates from a study of T-cell memory formation after mild COVID-19. Study findings and constraints: There were some responding clones in pre-infection memory, which suggested that cross-reactive memory had joined. Day 15 to 85 contracting clones showed balanced CD4/CD8; later expanders leaned CD4+. Clones which contracted sat mainly in CM and EM if CD4+, and in EMRA if CD8+.

This clonotype originated in an adult woman who had mild COVID-19 (a few samples of this study predate the infection). Cell type and time point are not known. The material sequenced was PBMCs or a T cell subset sorted from them (not recorded which).

The DNA of the CDR3 is TGCGCCAGCAGCCAGGTTGGACAGGCCTCCTACGAGCAGTACTTC. It yields the protein CASSQVGQASYEQYF. This sequence joins TRBV4-1 and TRBJ2-7; 7 bases align to TRBD1. This CDR3 region has 15 residues. Per the germline V gene, CDR1 is MGHRA and CDR2 is YSYEKL. J was trimmed by 0 bases and V by 3 bases; bases with no gene match: 5.